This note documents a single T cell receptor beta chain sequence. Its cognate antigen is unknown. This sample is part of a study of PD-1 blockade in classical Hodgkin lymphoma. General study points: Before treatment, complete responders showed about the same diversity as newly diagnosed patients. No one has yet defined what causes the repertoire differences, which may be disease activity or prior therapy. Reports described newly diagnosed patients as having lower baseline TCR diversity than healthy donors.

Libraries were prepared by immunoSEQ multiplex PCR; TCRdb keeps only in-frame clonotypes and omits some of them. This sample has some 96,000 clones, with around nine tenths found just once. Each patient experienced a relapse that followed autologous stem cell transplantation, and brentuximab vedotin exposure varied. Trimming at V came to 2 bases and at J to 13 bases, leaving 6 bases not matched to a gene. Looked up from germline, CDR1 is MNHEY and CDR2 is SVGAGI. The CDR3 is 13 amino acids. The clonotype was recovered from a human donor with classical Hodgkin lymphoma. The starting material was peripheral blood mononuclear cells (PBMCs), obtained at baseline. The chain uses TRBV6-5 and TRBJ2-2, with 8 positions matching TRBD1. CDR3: CASSYGTGRVLFF. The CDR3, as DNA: TGTGCCAGCAGTTACGGGACAGGCCGGGTGCTGTTTTTT.